One TCR beta chain is described in this entry. This record comes from a study of immune characterization of retroperitoneal liposarcoma. TCRdb re-called the PCR reads through MiXCR, storing one row per CDR3 protein. In the table there are about 11,000 distinct CDR3 sequences, under 35% of which are singletons. The CDR3 spans 15 residues. V gene TRBV5-3 combines with J gene TRBJ2-6; 12 nucleotides line up with TRBD2. The last part of the DNA fits TRBJ2-7 better; the J call may be wrong. TRBV5-3 is sorted into the ORF group, with uncertain function. The sequence came from a male donor with retroperitoneal liposarcoma. Material: tumor tissue. The CDR3 sequence is CASSNGLAGNNEQYF. CDR3 DNA: TGTGCCAGCAGCAATGGACTAGCGGGAAACAATGAGCAGTACTTC.